This TCR beta chain was sequenced in a study of T-cell reconstitution after alpha-beta-depleted transplantation in children. Researchers prepared the TCRbeta library using unique molecular identifiers, the study reports. TCRdb reprocessed the PCR reads via MiXCR and lists one record per CDR3 protein. This sample has hundreds of thousands of distinct CDR3 sequences, with 15% to 20% found just once. The TCR was taken from a male patient between 2 and 10 years old who had a stem cell transplant for acute lymphoblastic leukemia, so the T cells may come from the graft donor. The material was PBMCs, mostly from graft donor cells, obtained 360 days after TCRalphabeta/CD19-depleted stem cell transplant.

Here the CDR3 reads CASSIDSGWQFF. CDR3 DNA: TGTGCCAGTAGTATAGATTCAGGGTGGCAGTTCTTC. The genes are TRBV19 and TRBJ2-1; D might be TRBD1 (5 bases). The CDR3 is 12 amino acids. Germline CDR1 reads LNHDA; CDR2 reads SQIVND (reference sequence). Deletions cut 0 bases from V and 12 bases from J, with 9 bases between.